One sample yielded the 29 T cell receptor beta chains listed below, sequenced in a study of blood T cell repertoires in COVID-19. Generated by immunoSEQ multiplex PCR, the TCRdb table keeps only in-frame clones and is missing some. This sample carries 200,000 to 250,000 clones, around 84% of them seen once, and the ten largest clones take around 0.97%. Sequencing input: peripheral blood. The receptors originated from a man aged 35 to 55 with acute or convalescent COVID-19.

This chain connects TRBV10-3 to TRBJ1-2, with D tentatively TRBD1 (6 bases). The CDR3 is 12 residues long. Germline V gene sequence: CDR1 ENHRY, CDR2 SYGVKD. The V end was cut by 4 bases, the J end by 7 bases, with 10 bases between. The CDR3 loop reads CAISASGAGYTF. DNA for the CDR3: TGTGCCATCAGTGCATCAGGGGCTGGCTACACCTTC.

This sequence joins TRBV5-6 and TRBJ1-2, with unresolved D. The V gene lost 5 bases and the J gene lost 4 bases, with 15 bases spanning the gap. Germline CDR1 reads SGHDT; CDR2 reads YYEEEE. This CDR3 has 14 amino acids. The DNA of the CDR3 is TGTGCCAGCAGTCCGGGAGGCGTGGGCTATGGCTACACCTTC. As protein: CASSPGGVGYGYTF. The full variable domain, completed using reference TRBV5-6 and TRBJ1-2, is DAGVTQSPTHLIKTRGQQVTLRCSPKSGHDTVSWYQQALGQGPQFIFQYYEEEERQRGNFPDRFSGHQFPNYSSELNVNALLLGDSALYLCASSPGGVGYGYTFGSGTRLTVV.

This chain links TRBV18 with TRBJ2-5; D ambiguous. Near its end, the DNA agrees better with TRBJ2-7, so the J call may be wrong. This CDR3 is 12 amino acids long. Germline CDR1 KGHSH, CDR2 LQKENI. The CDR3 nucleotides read TGTGCCAGCTCACCAGACACCCACGAGCAGTACTTC. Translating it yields CASSPDTHEQYF.

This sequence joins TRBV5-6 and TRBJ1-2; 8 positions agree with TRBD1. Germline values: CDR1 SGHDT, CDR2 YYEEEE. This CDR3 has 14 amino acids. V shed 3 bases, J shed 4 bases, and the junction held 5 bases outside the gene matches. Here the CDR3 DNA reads TGTGCCAGCAGCTCACTGACAGGGGTCTATGGCTACACCTTC. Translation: CASSSLTGVYGYTF.

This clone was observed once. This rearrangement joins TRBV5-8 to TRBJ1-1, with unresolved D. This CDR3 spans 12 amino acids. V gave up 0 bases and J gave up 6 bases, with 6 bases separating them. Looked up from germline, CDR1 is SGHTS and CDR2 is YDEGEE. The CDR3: CASSLVSAEAFF. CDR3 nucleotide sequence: TGTGCCAGCAGCTTGGTTTCTGCTGAAGCTTTCTTT.

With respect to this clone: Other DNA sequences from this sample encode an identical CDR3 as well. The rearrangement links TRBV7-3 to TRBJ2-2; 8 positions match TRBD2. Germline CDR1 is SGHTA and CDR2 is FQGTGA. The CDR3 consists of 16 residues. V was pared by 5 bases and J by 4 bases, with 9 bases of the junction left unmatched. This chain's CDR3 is CASSHPGGGPTGELFF. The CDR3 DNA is TGTGCCAGCAGCCACCCGGGGGGGGGCCCCACCGGGGAGCTGTTTTTT.

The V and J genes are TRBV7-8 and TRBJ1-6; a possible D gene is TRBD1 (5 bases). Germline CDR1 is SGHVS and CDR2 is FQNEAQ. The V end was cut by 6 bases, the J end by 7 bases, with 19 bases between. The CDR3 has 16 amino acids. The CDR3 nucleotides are TGTGCCAGCAGTCTAGGGACTCCTGTCGGAAATTCACCCCTCCACTTT. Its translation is CASSLGTPVGNSPLHF.

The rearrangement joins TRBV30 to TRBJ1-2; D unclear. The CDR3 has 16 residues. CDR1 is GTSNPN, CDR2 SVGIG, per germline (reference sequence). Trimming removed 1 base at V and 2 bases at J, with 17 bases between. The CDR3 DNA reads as TGTGCCTGGAGTGGAGCGTCCCCTTCTTTCAACTATGGCTACACCTTC. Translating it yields CAWSGASPSFNYGYTF. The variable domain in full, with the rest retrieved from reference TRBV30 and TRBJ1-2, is SQTIHQWPATLVQPVGSPLSLECTVEGTSNPNLYWYRQAAGRGLQLLFYSVGIGQISSEVPQNLSASRPQDRQFILSSKKLLLSDSGFYLCAWSGASPSFNYGYTFGSGTRLTVV.

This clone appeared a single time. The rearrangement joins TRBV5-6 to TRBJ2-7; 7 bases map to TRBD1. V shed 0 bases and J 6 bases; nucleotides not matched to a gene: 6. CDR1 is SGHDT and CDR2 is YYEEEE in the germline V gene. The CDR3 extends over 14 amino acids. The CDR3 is CASSLGQGVSEQYF. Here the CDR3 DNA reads TGTGCCAGCAGCTTGGGACAGGGAGTTTCCGAGCAGTACTTC.

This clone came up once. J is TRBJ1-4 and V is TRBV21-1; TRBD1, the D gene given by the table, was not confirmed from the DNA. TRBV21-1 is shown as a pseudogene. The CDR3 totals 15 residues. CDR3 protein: CASSNRQGNNEKLFF. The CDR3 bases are TGTGCCAGCAGCAATCGACAGGGAAATAATGAAAAACTGTTTTTT.

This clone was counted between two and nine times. This chain's CDR3 is CASSLPGRTGNTIYF. The CDR3 coding sequence is TGTGCCAGCAGTCTACCCGGGAGGACTGGAAACACCATATATTTT. This chain links TRBV28 with TRBJ1-3; D ambiguous. This CDR3 spans 15 amino acids. Germline loops: CDR1 MDHEN, CDR2 SYDVKM. V was clipped by 5 bases and J by 2 bases, with 13 bases between them.

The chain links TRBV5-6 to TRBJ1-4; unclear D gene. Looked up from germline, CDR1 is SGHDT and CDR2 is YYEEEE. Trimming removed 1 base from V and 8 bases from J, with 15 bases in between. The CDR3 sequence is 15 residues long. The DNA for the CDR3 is TGTGCCAGCAGCTTGTACAGCGGGCTTAGCGAAAAACTGTTTTTT. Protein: CASSLYSGLSEKLFF.

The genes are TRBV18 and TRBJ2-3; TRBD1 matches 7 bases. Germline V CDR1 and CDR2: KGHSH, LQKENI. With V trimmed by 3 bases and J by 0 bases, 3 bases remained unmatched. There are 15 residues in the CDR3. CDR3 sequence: CASSPWGQSTDTQYF. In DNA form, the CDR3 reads TGTGCCAGCTCACCGTGGGGACAGAGCACAGATACGCAGTATTTT.

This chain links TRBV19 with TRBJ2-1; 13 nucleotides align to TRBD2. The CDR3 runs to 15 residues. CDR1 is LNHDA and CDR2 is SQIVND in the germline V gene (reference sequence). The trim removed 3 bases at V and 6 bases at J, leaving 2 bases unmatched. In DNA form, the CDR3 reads TGTGCCAGTAGTATGGGACTAGCGGGGCCCAATGAGCAGTTCTTC. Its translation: CASSMGLAGPNEQFF. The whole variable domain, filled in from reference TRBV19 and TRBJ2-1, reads DGGITQSPKYLFRKEGQNVTLSCEQNLNHDAMYWYRQDPGQGLRLIYYSQIVNDFQKGDIAEGYSVSREKKESFPLTVTSAQKNPTAFYLCASSMGLAGPNEQFFGPGTRLTVL.

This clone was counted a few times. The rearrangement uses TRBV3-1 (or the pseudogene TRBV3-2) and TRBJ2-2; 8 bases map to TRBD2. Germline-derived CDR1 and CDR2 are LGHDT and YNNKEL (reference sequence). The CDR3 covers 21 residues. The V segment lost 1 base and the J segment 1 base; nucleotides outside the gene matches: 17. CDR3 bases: TGTGCCAGCAGCCAAGTTCTTCGGGGTTCGGTAGCGGGGAAGAACACCGGGGAGCTGTTTTTT. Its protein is CASSQVLRGSVAGKNTGELFF.

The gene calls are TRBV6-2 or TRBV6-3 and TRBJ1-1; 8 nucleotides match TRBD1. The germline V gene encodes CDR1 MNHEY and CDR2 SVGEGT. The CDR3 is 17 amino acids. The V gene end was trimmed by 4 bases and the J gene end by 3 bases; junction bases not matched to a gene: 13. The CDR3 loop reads CASSSIRGLTRHTEAFF. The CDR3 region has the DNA TGTGCCAGCAGTTCAATCAGGGGGCTAACTCGTCACACTGAAGCTTTCTTT.

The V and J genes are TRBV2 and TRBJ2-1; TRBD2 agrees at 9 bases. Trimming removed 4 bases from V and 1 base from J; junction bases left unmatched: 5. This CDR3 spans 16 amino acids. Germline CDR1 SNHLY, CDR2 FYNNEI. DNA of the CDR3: TGTGCCAGCAGTGGGGGCGGGGGGGCTTCCTACAATGAGCAGTTCTTC. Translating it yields CASSGGGGASYNEQFF.

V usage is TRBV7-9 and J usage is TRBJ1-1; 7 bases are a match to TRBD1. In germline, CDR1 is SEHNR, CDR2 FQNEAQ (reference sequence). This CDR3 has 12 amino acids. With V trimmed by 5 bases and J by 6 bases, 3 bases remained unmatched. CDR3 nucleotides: TGTGCCAGCAGCCCAGGGGGAGCTGAAGCTTTCTTT. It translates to CASSPGGAEAFF.

CDR3 in DNA: TGTGCCAGCAGTTTATACTCGAACAGGCCCTATGGCTACACCTTC. It specifies CASSLYSNRPYGYTF. V and J are TRBV28 and TRBJ1-2, with D perhaps TRBD1 (5 bases). Germline CDR1 MDHEN, CDR2 SYDVKM. The CDR3 extends over 15 amino acids. V lost 1 base and J 4 bases, leaving 13 bases between the germline ends.

CDR3 nucleotide sequence: TGCGCCAGCAGCCCCGGACCGGGAGAGAATTCACCCCTCCACTTT. Translation: CASSPGPGENSPLHF. V and J are TRBV5-1 and TRBJ1-6; no clear D. The CDR3 length is 15 residues. Trimming stripped 4 bases from V and 7 bases from J, with 15 bases between. CDR1 and CDR2 from the germline V gene are SGHRS and YFSETQ. The entire variable domain, with the rest obtained from reference TRBV5-1 and TRBJ1-6, is as follows: KAGVTQTPRYLIKTRGQQVTLSCSPISGHRSVSWYQQTPGQGLQFLFEYFSETQRNKGNFPGRFSGRQFSNSRSEMNVSTLELGDSALYLCASSPGPGENSPLHFGNGTRLTVT.

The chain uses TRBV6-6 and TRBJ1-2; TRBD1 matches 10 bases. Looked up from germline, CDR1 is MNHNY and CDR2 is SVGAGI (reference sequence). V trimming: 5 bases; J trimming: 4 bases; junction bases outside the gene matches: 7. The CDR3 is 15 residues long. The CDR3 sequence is CASSGRQGATYGYTF. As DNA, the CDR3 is TGTGCCAGCAGTGGACGACAGGGGGCTACCTATGGCTACACCTTC.

CDR3: CASSLRDTITDTQYF. In nucleotides, the CDR3 is TGTGCCAGCAGCCTGCGGGATACGATCACAGATACGCAGTATTTT. The gene calls are TRBV7-8 and TRBJ2-3; D perhaps matches TRBD2 (6 bases). Germline assignment: CDR1 SGHVS and CDR2 FQNEAQ. Trimming pared 5 bases from V and 2 bases from J, leaving 14 bases between. This CDR3 is 15 amino acids long.

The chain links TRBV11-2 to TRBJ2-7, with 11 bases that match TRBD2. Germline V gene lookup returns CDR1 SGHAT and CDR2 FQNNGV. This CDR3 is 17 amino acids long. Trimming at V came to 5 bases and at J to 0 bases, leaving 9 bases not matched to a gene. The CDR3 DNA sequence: TGTGCCAGCAGCCTAGTCCTACTAGCGGGGGACTCCTACGAGCAGTACTTC. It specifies CASSLVLLAGDSYEQYF. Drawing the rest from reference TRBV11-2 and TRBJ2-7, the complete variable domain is EAGVAQSPRYKIIEKRQSVAFWCNPISGHATLYWYQQILGQGPKLLIQFQNNGVVDDSQLPKDRFSAERLKGVDSTLKIQPAKLEDSAVYLCASSLVLLAGDSYEQYFGPGTRLTVT.

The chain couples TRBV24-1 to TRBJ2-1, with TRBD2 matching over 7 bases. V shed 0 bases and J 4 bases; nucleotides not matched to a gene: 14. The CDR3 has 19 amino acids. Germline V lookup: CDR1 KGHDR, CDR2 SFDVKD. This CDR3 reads CATSDLNDVRGGGYNEQFF. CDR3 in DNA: TGTGCCACCAGTGATTTGAATGATGTTCGCGGGGGAGGGTACAATGAGCAGTTCTTC.

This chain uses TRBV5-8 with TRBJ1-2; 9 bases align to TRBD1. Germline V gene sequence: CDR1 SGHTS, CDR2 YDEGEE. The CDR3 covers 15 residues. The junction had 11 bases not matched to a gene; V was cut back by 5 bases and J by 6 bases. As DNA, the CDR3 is TGTGCCAGCAGATCCCCGGGACAGGGTGACCATGGCTACACCTTC. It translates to CASRSPGQGDHGYTF.

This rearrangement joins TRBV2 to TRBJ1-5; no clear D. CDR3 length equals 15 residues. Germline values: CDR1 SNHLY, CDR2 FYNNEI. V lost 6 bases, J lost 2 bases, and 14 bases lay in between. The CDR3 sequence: CASSYRDLGNQPQHF. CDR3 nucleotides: TGTGCCAGCAGCTACCGGGATTTGGGCAATCAGCCCCAGCATTTT.

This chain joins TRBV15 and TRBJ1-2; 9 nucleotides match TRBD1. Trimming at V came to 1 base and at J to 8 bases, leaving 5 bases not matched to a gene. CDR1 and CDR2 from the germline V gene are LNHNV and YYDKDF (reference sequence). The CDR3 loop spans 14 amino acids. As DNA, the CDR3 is TGTGCCACCAGCAGAGCTGGACAGGGGTGGGGCTACACCTTC. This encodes CATSRAGQGWGYTF.

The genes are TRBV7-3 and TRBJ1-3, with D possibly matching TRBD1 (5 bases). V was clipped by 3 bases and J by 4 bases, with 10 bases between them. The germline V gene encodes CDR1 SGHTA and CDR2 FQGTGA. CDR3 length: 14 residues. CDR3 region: CASSLAGPGNTIYF. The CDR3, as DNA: TGTGCCAGCAGCTTGGCGGGGCCGGGAAACACCATATATTTT.

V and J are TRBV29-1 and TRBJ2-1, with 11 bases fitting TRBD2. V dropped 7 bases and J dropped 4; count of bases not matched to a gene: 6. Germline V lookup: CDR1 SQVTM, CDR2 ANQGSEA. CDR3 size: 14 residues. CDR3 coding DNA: TGCAGCGGATCCGGGACTAGCGGTTACAATGAGCAGTTCTTC. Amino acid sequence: CSGSGTSGYNEQFF.